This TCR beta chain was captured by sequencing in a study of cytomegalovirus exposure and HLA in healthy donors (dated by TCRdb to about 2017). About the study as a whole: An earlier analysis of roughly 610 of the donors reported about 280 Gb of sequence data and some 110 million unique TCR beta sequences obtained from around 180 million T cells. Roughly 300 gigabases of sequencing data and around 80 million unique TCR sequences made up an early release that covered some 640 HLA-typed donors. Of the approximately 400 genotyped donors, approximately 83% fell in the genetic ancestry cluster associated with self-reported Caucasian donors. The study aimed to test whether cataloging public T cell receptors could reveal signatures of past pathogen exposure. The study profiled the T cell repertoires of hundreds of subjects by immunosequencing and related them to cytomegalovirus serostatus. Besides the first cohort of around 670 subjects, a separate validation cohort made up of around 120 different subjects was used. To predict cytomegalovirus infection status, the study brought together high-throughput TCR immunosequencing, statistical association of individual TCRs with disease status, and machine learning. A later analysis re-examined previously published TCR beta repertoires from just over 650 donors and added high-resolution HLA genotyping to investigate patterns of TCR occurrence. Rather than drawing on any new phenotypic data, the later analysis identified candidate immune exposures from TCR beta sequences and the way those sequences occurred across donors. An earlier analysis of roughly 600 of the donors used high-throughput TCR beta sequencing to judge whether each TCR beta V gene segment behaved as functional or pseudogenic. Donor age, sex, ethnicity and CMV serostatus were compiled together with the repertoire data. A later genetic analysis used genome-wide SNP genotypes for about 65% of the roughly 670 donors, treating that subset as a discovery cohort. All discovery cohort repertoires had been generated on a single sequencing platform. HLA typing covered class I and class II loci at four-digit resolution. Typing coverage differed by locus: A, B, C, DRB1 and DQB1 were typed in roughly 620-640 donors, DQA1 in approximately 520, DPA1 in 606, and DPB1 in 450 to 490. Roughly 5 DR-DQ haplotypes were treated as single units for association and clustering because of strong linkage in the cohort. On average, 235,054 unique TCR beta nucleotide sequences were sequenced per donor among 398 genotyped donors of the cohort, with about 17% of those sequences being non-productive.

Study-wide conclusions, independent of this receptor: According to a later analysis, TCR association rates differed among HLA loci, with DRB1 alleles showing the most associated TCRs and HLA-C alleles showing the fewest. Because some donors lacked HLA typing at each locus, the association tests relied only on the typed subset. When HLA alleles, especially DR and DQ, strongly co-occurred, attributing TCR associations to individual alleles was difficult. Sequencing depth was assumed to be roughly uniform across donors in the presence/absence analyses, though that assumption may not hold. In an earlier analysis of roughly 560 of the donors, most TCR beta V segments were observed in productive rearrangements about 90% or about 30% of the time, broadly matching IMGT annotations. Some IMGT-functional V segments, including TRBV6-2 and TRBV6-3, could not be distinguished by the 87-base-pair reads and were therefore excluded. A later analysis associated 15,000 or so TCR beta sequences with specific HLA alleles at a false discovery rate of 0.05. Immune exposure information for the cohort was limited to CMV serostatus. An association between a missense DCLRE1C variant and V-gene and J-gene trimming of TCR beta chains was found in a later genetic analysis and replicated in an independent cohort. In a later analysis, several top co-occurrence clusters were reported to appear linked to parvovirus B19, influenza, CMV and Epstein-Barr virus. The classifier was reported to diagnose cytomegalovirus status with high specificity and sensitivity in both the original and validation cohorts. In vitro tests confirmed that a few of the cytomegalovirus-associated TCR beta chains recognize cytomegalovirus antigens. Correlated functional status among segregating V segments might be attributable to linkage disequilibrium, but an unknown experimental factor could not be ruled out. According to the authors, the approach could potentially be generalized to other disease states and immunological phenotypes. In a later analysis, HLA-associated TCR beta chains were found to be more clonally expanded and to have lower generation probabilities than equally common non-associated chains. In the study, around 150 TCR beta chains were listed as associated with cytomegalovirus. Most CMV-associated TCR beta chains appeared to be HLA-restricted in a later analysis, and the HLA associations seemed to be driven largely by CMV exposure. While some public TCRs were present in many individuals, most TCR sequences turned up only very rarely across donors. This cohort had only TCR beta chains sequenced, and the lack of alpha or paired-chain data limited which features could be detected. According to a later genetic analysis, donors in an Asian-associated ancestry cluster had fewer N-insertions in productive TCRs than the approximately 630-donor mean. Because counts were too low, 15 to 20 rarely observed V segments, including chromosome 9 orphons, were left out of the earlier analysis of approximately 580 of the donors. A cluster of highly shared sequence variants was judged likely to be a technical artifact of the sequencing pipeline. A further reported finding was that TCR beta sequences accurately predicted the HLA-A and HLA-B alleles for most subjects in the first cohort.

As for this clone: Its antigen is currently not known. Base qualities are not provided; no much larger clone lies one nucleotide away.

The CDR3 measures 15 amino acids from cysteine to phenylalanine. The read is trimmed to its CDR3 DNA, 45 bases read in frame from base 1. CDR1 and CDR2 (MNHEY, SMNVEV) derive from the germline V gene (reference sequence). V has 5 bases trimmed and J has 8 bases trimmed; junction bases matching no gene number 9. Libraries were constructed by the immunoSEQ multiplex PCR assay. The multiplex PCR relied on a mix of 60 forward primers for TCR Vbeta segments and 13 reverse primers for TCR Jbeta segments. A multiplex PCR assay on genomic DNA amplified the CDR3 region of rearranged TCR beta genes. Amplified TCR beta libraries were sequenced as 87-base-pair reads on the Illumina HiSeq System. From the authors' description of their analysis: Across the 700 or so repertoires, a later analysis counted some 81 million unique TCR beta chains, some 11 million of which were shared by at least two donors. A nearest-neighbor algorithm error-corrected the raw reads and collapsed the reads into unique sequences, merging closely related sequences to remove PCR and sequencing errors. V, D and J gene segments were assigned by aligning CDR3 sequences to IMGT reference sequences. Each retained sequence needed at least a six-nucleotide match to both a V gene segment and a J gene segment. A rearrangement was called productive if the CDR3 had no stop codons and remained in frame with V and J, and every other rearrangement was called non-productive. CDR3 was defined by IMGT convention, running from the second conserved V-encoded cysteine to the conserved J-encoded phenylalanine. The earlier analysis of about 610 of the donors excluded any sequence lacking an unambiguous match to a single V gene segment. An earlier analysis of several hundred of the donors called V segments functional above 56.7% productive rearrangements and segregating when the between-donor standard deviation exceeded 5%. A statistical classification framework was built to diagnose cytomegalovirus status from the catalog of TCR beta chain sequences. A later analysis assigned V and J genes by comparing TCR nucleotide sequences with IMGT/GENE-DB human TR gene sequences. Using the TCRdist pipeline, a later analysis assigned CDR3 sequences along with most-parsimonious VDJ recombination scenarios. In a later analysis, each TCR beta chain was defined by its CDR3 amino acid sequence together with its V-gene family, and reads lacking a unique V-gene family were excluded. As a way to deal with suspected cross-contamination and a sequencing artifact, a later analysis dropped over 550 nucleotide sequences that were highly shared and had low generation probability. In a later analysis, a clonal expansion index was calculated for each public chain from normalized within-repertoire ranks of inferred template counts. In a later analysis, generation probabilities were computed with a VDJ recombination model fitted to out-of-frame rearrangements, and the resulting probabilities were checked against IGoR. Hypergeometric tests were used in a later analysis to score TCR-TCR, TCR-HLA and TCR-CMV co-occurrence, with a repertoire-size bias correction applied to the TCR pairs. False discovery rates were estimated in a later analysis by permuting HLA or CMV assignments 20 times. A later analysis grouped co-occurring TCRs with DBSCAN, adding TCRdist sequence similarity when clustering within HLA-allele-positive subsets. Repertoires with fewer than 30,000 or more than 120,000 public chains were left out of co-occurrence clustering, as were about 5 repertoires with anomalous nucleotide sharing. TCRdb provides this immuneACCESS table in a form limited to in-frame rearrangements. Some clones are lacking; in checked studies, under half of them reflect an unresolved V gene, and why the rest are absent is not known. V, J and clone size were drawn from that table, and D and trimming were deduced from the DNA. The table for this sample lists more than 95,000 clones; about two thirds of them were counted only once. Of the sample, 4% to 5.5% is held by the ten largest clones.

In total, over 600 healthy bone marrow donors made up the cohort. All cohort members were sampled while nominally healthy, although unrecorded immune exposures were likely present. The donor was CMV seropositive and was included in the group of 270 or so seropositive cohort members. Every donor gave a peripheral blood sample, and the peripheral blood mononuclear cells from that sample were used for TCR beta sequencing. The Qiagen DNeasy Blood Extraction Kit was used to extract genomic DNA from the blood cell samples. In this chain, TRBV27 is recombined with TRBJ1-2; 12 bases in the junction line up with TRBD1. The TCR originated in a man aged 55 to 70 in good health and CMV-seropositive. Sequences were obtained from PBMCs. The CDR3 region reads CASSTGTGGGRGYTF. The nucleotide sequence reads TGTGCCAGCAGTACCGGGACAGGGGGCGGTAGAGGCTACACCTTC.